The entry below gives a single T cell receptor (beta chain) sequence along with its context. The target antigen is unknown. The sample is drawn from a study of shared clonotypes between healthy human individuals. General study points: Apart from blood, nothing was sampled; tissue repertoires likely differ.

The V end lost 10 bases, the J end lost 2 bases, and 15 bases lay between the germline ends. From germline, CDR1 is ENHRY and CDR2 SYGVKD. The CDR3 is made up of 14 amino acids. Repertoires were generated with immunoSEQ multiplex PCR, while TCRdb's copy carries only in-frame clones and drops some. The data hold about 490,000 clones, with 70% to 80% observed a single time. Sequenced material: PBMCs. The sequence came from a woman aged 40-49 years in good health. Some clones in this sample may be carry-over from other donors' samples. J is TRBJ1-5 and V is TRBV10-3; D gene uncertain. Written as DNA, the CDR3 is TGTGCCACCAAGTGGGGTTACGGCAATCAGCCCCAGCATTTT. This sequence encodes CATKWGYGNQPQHF.